This T cell receptor beta chain was recovered during a study of blood T cell repertoires in COVID-19. TCRdb keeps only in-frame clones here, not all; method: immunoSEQ multiplex PCR. The sample lists hundreds of thousands of clones, roughly nine tenths seen once, with about 2.9% in the top ten. Seattle-derived patients entered the study during active infection and were followed longitudinally. The V gene lost 0 bases and the J gene lost 0 bases, with 9 bases spanning the gap. Looked up from germline, CDR1 is SGDLS and CDR2 is YYNGEE. The CDR3 is made up of 16 amino acids. This clone was seen once. The rearrangement uses TRBV9 and TRBJ2-2; D perhaps matches TRBD2 (5 bases). The sequenced sample was peripheral blood. The receptor was derived from a woman in her thirties with COVID-19, enrolled during active disease. Here the CDR3 DNA reads TGTGCCAGCAGCGTAGTTGAGGGCCCGAACACCGGGGAGCTGTTTTTT. Translation: CASSVVEGPNTGELFF.